Sequencing of this T cell receptor beta chain was carried out in a study of shared clonotypes between healthy human individuals. Study results and limitations: In a handful of donors, around 5% of naive CD4 clonotypes appeared in common.

Some clones are missing from TCRdb's copy, which holds only in-frame ones; the method was immunoSEQ multiplex PCR. This sample has about 2.4 million clones, with approximately 94% found just once. Comment on this clone: Its antigen remains unknown.

The TCR sequence derives from a man between 18 and 35 years old in good health. The sequencing input was naive CD4+ T cells sorted from blood. Subset described: CD45RA+ positively selected.

CDR3: CASSALGGDQPQHF. The DNA for the CDR3 is TGCGCCAGCAGCGCCCTCGGGGGCGATCAGCCCCAGCATTTT. The rearrangement links TRBV5-1 to TRBJ1-5; TRBD1 might be the D (6 bases). Trimming cost V 4 bases and J 5 bases, with 13 bases left between them. In germline, CDR1 is SGHRS, CDR2 YFSETQ. There are 14 residues in the CDR3.